This TCR beta chain was recorded in a study of identifying expanded T cells in peripheral blood. The study's findings and limits: About 1.2 clones differed between technical replicates, versus approximately 16 and 20 over time. Clone count variance between roughly two-week samples rose with total template count.

Measured with immunoSEQ multiplex PCR; TCRdb has only the in-frame clones, and not every one. This table holds 50,000 to 65,000 clones, approximately 82% found once. Healthy donors had no documented immune events, such as infections, while sampled. For this clone: Its antigen is undetermined.

The CDR3 contains 16 residues. The germline CDR1 and CDR2 sequences are SGHTA and FQGNSA. V shed 3 bases and J 5 bases; nucleotides not matched to a gene: 3. The material sequenced was blood. The chain couples TRBV7-2 to TRBJ2-5, with TRBD2 matching 16 bases. The TCR originated in a person aged 18 to 70 in good health. CDR3 loop: CASSLGTSGRGETQYF. CDR3 in DNA: TGTGCCAGCAGCTTGGGGACTAGCGGGAGGGGTGAGACCCAGTACTTC.